The rows below give T cell receptor beta chains drawn from one sample of a study of glioma-infiltrating T cells after dendritic cell vaccination. Profiled with immunoSEQ multiplex PCR; TCRdb holds only in-frame clones, not every one. Counted here are roughly 85,000 clones, 85% occurring once; the ten biggest clones make up more than 8%. Sequences were derived from blood, sampled after dendritic cell vaccination. The receptors were gathered from a human donor with glioblastoma. Both conserved end residues are part of each CDR3. The D gene is left open where the match is weak.

>-|TRBV19|TRBJ1-5
CASSIGQGFNQPQHF
>-|TRBV5-1|TRBJ1-2
CASSLGGRGNYGYTF
>-|TRBV30|TRBJ2-7
CAWSVSGTYEQCF
>TRBD1|TRBV28|TRBJ2-7
CASSLPTGGFNEQYF
>TRBD2|TRBV7-2|TRBJ2-7
CASSLGPSGRASNEQYF
>-|TRBV2|TRBJ2-1
CASIREQYNEQFF
>-|TRBV11-2|TRBJ2-3
CASSLERQGRLGDTQYF
>TRBD1|TRBV7-2|TRBJ1-5
CASSFPGPRGVSNQPQHF
>TRBD1|TRBV25-1|TRBJ2-6
CASSDPGQPPGANVLTF
>TRBD1|TRBV5-1|TRBJ1-2
CASSLGDRAYGYTF
>TRBD2|TRBV6-4|TRBJ2-1
CASSDSIGGGNEQFF
>-|TRBV5-1|TRBJ1-1
CASSPRLTVNTEAFF
>-|TRBV27|TRBJ2-6
CASSLLYSGANVLTF
>TRBD1|TRBV7-8|TRBJ2-7
CASSAGQEKRDEQYF
>TRBD2|TRBV10-3|TRBJ2-3
CAISGTSGRGRTDTQYF
>-|TRBV7-2|TRBJ1-5
CASRLGPGGPAGQPQHF
>-|TRBV7-9|TRBJ2-1
CASSPLQGNEQFF
>TRBD2|TRBV7-3|TRBJ2-2
CASSTGLAFGELFF
>TRBD2|TRBV5-6|TRBJ2-2
CASSLRPSGTTGELFF
>-|TRBV7-3|TRBJ2-3
CASRARVSTDTQYF
>TRBD1|TRBV5-1|TRBJ2-3
CASSLAGTGGRWTDTQYF
>TRBD1|TRBV7-6|TRBJ1-1
CASSTRQGSPNTEAFF
>TRBD1|TRBV5-6|TRBJ2-1
CASRRQGTNEQFF
>-|TRBV12-5|TRBJ2-3
CASGLVLGPGADTQYF
>-|TRBV19|TRBJ1-1
CASIEHSIYSGTEAFF
>-|TRBV2|TRBJ2-7
CASRDYPSSYEQYF
>TRBD1|TRBV7-2|TRBJ2-2
CASTTGAGGVLGTGELFF
>-|TRBV5-6|TRBJ1-2
CASSLPGRHYGYTF
>TRBD2|TRBV7-6|TRBJ2-5
CASSLARGIGETQYF
>TRBD2|TRBV7-2|TRBJ2-1
CASSWYSGSSGEQFF
>TRBD2|TRBV19|TRBJ2-7
CASTPGGLADEQYF
>-|TRBV7-9|TRBJ2-7
CASSRGGYEQYF
>TRBD1|TRBV11-2|TRBJ2-2
CASSKLGQGGTGELFF
>-|TRBV27|TRBJ1-2
CASSDMYGYTF
>TRBD1|TRBV9|TRBJ1-2
CASSVGGQGGYGYTF
>TRBD2|TRBV11-2|TRBJ2-7
CASSRGGAGEDHEQYF
>TRBD1|TRBV7-9|TRBJ1-5
CASSLARDRNNQPQHF
>TRBD1|TRBV2|TRBJ1-5
CASRKQGTGGPQHF
>-|TRBV4-2|TRBJ2-2
CASSQVTQHTGELFF
>TRBD2|TRBV19|TRBJ2-1
CASSERGGVYNEQFF
>-|TRBV20-1|TRBJ1-2
CSATGAYTF
>TRBD1|TRBV5-6|TRBJ1-1
CASSSPGPDRGIPNTEAFF
>-|TRBV7-8|TRBJ1-2
CASSLVLLSVTYGYTF
>-|TRBV9|TRBJ2-5
CASSGGRISVPLKETQYF
>-|TRBV7-9|TRBJ2-7
CASSLGTTYEQYF
>-|TRBV4-3|TRBJ1-1
CASSPQGDEAFF
>-|TRBV7-9|TRBJ2-7
CASSPTSGTRGYEQYF
>-|TRBV6-1|TRBJ2-7
CASGPRDTRW
>TRBD1|TRBV11-3|TRBJ2-2
CASSDRENTGELFF
>-|TRBV18|TRBJ1-1
CASSPPGHLEAFF
>-|TRBV5-6|TRBJ1-5
CASSSETGNQPQHF
>TRBD1|TRBV4-1|TRBJ2-1
CASSQVKAGQGAAEQFF
>TRBD1|TRBV11-3|TRBJ1-1
CASSRTGDTEAFF
>-|TRBV7-9|TRBJ2-2
CASSFLQVAGELFF
>-|TRBV5-6|TRBJ2-7
CASSLRVAPYEQYF
>TRBD1|TRBV13|TRBJ1-2
CASSFGQGDNYGYTF
>TRBD2|TRBV7-3|TRBJ2-3
CASSLTFSGRALDTQYF
>TRBD2|TRBV7-3|TRBJ2-5
CASSPGTSFRETQYF
>TRBD1|TRBV13|TRBJ1-2
CASSERTGYYGYTF
>TRBD1|TRBV7-9|TRBJ2-7
CASSSQPAGTANYEQYF